This is a list of T cell receptor beta chains from one sample in a study of T cells after yellow fever vaccination. A single record per CDR3 protein comes from TCRdb applying MiXCR to the 5' RACE reads. The sample gives roughly 100,000 distinct CDR3 sequences, approximately 8.4% of which show up once; around 17% is in the top ten. Sequencing used CD8+ T cells not binding an NS4B(214-222) dextramer, sorted from PBMCs, obtained approximately 16 days after the first yellow fever vaccination. All receptors derive from a man aged 18 to 35 who received the YFV17D yellow fever vaccine. Each CDR3 is given with its conserved first and last residue. The order of the fields is CDR3 length, J gene, D gene, V gene, clone size, CDR3 protein, CDR3 DNA. The D gene is left open where the match is weak. Only part of the rows carry a size: once, few, many, or a class if the clone is expanded.

length: 10
J: TRBJ2-7
D: -
V: TRBV6-2/TRBV6-3
size: few
CDR3: CASPQWEQYF
DNA: TGTGCCAGCCCCCAATGGGAGCAGTACTTC

length: 14
J: TRBJ2-1
D: TRBD2
V: TRBV7-8
size: many
CDR3: CASSLAVWGTSLFF
DNA: TGTGCCAGCAGCTTAGCAGTCTGGGGGACTAGCTTGTTCTTC

length: 15
J: TRBJ2-1
D: -
V: TRBV18
size: few
CDR3: CASSAEKSSYNEQFF
DNA: TGTGCCAGCTCAGCCGAGAAGAGCTCCTACAATGAGCAGTTCTTC

length: 14
J: TRBJ1-5
D: -
V: TRBV6-5
size: many
CDR3: CASSYRGNNQPQHF
DNA: TGTGCCAGCAGTTATCGAGGGAACAATCAGCCCCAGCATTTT

length: 15
J: TRBJ2-2
D: -
V: TRBV6-1
size: -
CDR3: CASSISTVNTGELFF
DNA: TGTGCCAGCAGTATTAGCACGGTCAACACCGGGGAGCTGTTTTTT

length: 15
J: TRBJ2-2
D: -
V: TRBV19
size: few
CDR3: CASSQGGSDTGELFF
DNA: TGTGCCAGTAGTCAAGGTGGTTCGGACACCGGGGAGCTGTTTTTT

length: 15
J: TRBJ2-2
D: TRBD1
V: TRBV6-1
size: few
CDR3: CASRAGTGPTGELFF
DNA: TGTGCCAGCAGAGCCGGGACAGGACCCACCGGGGAGCTGTTTTTT

length: 11
J: TRBJ1-2
D: -
V: TRBV24-1
size: -
CDR3: CATSAGYGYTF
DNA: TGTGCCACCAGTGCGGGATATGGCTACACCTTC

length: 13
J: TRBJ2-7
D: -
V: TRBV4-1
size: -
CDR3: CASSQAMSYEQYF
DNA: TGCGCCAGCAGCCAAGCTATGTCCTACGAGCAGTACTTC

length: 15
J: TRBJ2-7
D: TRBD1
V: TRBV5-4
size: -
CDR3: CASSPWTGEVYEQYF
DNA: TGTGCCAGCAGCCCCTGGACAGGGGAAGTCTACGAGCAGTACTTC

length: 14
J: TRBJ2-1
D: -
V: TRBV3-1
size: -
CDR3: CASSQWGNGNEQFF
DNA: TGTGCCAGCAGCCAATGGGGGAACGGGAATGAGCAGTTCTTC

length: 15
J: TRBJ2-2
D: -
V: TRBV6-1
size: -
CDR3: CASGYSRGATGELFF
DNA: TGTGCCAGCGGGTATAGTCGGGGGGCCACCGGGGAGCTGTTTTTT

length: 13
J: TRBJ1-1
D: -
V: TRBV12-3/TRBV12-4
size: few
CDR3: CASKPGERTEAFF
DNA: TGTGCCAGCAAACCAGGCGAGAGGACTGAAGCTTTCTTT

length: 14
J: TRBJ1-1
D: TRBD1
V: TRBV12-3/TRBV12-4
size: many
CDR3: CASRTGTGGTEAFF
DNA: TGTGCCAGCAGAACCGGGACAGGGGGGACTGAAGCTTTCTTT

length: 13
J: TRBJ1-1
D: -
V: TRBV7-9
size: -
CDR3: CASVEQSNTEAFF
DNA: TGTGCCAGCGTGGAACAGAGCAACACTGAAGCTTTCTTT

length: 16
J: TRBJ2-7
D: -
V: TRBV12-3/TRBV12-4
size: -
CDR3: CASSLLRDRASYEQYF
DNA: TGTGCCAGCAGTTTACTTCGGGACCGGGCGTCCTACGAGCAGTACTTC

length: 15
J: TRBJ1-4
D: TRBD1
V: TRBV4-3
size: few
CDR3: CASSSLTGVVEKLFF
DNA: TGCGCCAGCAGCTCCTTGACAGGGGTGGTAGAAAAACTGTTTTTT

length: 17
J: TRBJ2-1
D: TRBD1
V: TRBV12-3/TRBV12-4
size: -
CDR3: CASSFRVGQGASNEQFF
DNA: TGTGCCAGCAGTTTCCGCGTCGGACAGGGGGCGAGTAATGAGCAGTTCTTC

length: 15
J: TRBJ2-5
D: TRBD2
V: TRBV7-3
size: few
CDR3: CASSRGRGWVETQYF
DNA: TGTGCCAGCAGCCGGGGGAGGGGATGGGTGGAGACCCAGTACTTC

length: 15
J: TRBJ2-2
D: TRBD1
V: TRBV4-2
size: medium-sized
CDR3: CASSQGQGDTGELFF
DNA: TGTGCCAGCAGCCAAGGACAGGGGGACACCGGGGAGCTGTTTTTT

length: 17
J: TRBJ1-2
D: TRBD1
V: TRBV7-9
size: -
CDR3: CASSQPGGASSNYGYTF
DNA: TGTGCCAGCAGCCAACCAGGGGGCGCGTCCTCTAACTATGGCTACACCTTC

length: 18
J: TRBJ2-2
D: -
V: TRBV15
size: many
CDR3: CATSPHGRGVWDTGELFF
DNA: TGTGCCACCAGCCCCCACGGTAGGGGGGTATGGGACACCGGGGAGCTGTTTTTT

length: 15
J: TRBJ2-2
D: TRBD2
V: TRBV12-3/TRBV12-4
size: once
CDR3: CASSLLAGGGGELFF
DNA: TGTGCCAGCAGTCTCCTAGCGGGGGGGGGCGGGGAGCTGTTTTTT

length: 13
J: TRBJ1-1
D: -
V: TRBV15
size: many
CDR3: CATRGAENTEAFF
DNA: TGTGCCACCAGAGGGGCGGAGAACACTGAAGCTTTCTTT

length: 14
J: TRBJ2-7
D: TRBD2
V: TRBV10-3
size: -
CDR3: CAISGTSGDYEQYF
DNA: TGTGCCATCAGCGGGACTAGCGGGGACTACGAGCAGTACTTC